Detailed here is one T cell receptor (beta chain). This specimen comes from a study of response to subunit inactivated influenza vaccine. In germline, CDR1 is SQVTM, CDR2 ANQGSEA. The length of the CDR3 is 14 residues. V lost 6 bases to trimming and J lost 4 bases, with 18 bases between them. TCRdb independently ran MiXCR on the RT-PCR reads; one entry per CDR3 protein. Among about 570,000 distinct CDR3 sequences listed, about 10% were seen once. In addition, the sample was reused for a study of T cells expressing NK-cell markers. That work adds: UMIs were included in TCR beta cDNA generated by 5'RACE template switching. Obtained from sorted CD3+CD56+NKG2C+, CD3+CD56+NKG2C- and CD3+CD56-NKG2C+ T cells were the TCR beta repertoires.

The TCR sequence derives from a man in his fifties or sixties who received an inactivated influenza vaccine. The sequencing here drew on PBMCs from blood, taken on the day of vaccination. J is TRBJ2-5 and V is TRBV29-1; maybe TRBD2 (5 bases). This CDR3 reads CSVALVSSAETQYF. CDR3 bases: TGCAGCGTCGCCCTGGTCAGTAGCGCAGAGACCCAGTACTTC.